A single sample is the source of the 24 T cell receptor beta chains below, sequenced in a study of T-cell memory formation after mild COVID-19. TCRdb reprocessed the 5' RACE reads via MiXCR and lists one record per CDR3 protein. The sample carries 380,000 or so distinct CDR3 sequences, approximately 13% recorded once. Sequencing used PBMCs or a T cell subset sorted from them (not recorded which). The receptors were sampled from a man younger than 35 who had mild COVID-19 (a few samples of this study predate the infection). Cell type and time point are not known.

This clonotype was seen ten or more times. This chain links TRBV5-1 with TRBJ1-1, with 8 bases that match TRBD1. Germline lookup yields CDR1 SGHRS and CDR2 YFSETQ. This CDR3 spans 15 amino acids. Unmatched junction bases numbered 7, after V lost 0 bases and J lost 6 bases. The CDR3 region has the DNA TGCGCCAGCAGCTTGGTGACAGGGGATGTCGCTGAAGCTTTCTTT. Protein: CASSLVTGDVAEAFF.

The chain couples TRBV27 to TRBJ2-3; TRBD2 matches at 13 bases. Germline V gives CDR1 MNHEY, CDR2 SMNVEV (reference sequence). V lost 3 bases and J lost 4; bases outside the gene matches: 1. This CDR3 is 15 amino acids long. The CDR3 DNA follows: TGTGCCAGCAGTTTGGGGACTAGCGGGGCAGATACGCAGTATTTT. Translated, it gives CASSLGTSGADTQYF.

CDR3 nucleotides: TGTGCCAGCAGTTTATGGGACACTTCTTCAGGGTCACCCCTCCACTTT. It is translated as CASSLWDTSSGSPLHF. This chain links TRBV28 with TRBJ1-6; possibly TRBD1 for D (5 bases). V was cut by 0 bases and J by 10 bases, with 16 bases left in between. Germline lookup yields CDR1 MDHEN and CDR2 SYDVKM. CDR3 size: 16 residues.

This clonotype has a handful of counts. The chain links TRBV11-2 to TRBJ2-5; D uncertain. V was trimmed by 5 bases and J by 7 bases, leaving 8 bases between them. Germline assignment: CDR1 SGHAT and CDR2 FQNNGV. CDR3 length: 11 amino acids. CDR3 sequence: CASSHSWTQYF. The CDR3, as DNA: TGTGCCAGCAGCCACTCATGGACCCAGTACTTC.

The chain is built from TRBV20-1 and TRBJ2-2, with 8 bases that match TRBD2. The CDR3 is made up of 14 amino acids. J lost 5 bases, V lost 3 bases, and 5 bases had no gene match. Germline V gene data show CDR1 as DFQATT and CDR2 as SNEGSKA (reference sequence). Here the CDR3 DNA reads TGCAGTGCTAGCACGGGGGGGCGAACCGGGGAGCTGTTTTTT. Amino acid sequence: CSASTGGRTGELFF.

This clonotype came up a few times. The CDR3 loop is CSVGRTLHGTDTQYF. The CDR3 nucleotides are TGCAGCGTTGGGCGGACTCTACACGGCACAGATACGCAGTATTTT. This chain links TRBV29-1 with TRBJ2-3, with D possibly TRBD2 on 5 matching bases. Germline CDR1 SQVTM, CDR2 ANQGSEA. This CDR3 has 15 amino acids. Trimming left V 4 bases short and J 1 base short, with 15 bases between.

This clonotype was counted a few times. The V and J genes are TRBV6-2 or TRBV6-3 and TRBJ2-7; D is perhaps TRBD2 (7 bases). The CDR3 totals 15 residues. From germline, CDR1 is MNHEY and CDR2 SVGEGT. Trimming removed 0 bases at V and 4 bases at J, with 13 bases between. The CDR3 nucleotides read TGTGCCAGCAGTTACTCGGGGGGGGGCCTTTACGAGCAGTACGTC. It codes for CASSYSGGGLYEQYV.

The chain couples TRBV7-2 to TRBJ2-7; no reliable D call. The CDR3 extends over 13 amino acids. Germline CDR1 is SGHTA and CDR2 is FQGNSA. Trimming stripped 2 bases from V and 3 bases from J, with 8 bases between. CDR3 residues: CASSLSPNYEQYF. CDR3 nucleotides: TGTGCCAGCAGCTTATCCCCGAACTACGAGCAGTACTTC. Full variable domain (outside the CDR3, taken from reference TRBV7-2 and TRBJ2-7): GAGVSQSPSNKVTEKGKDVELRCDPISGHTALYWYRQSLGQGLEFLIYFQGNSAPDKSGLPSDRFSAERTGGSVSTLTIQRTQQEDSAVYLCASSLSPNYEQYFGPGTRLTVT.

The V call is TRBV7-2, the J call TRBJ2-7; D remains ambiguous. Germline lookup yields CDR1 SGHTA and CDR2 FQGNSA. CDR3 length equals 15 residues. V gave up 0 bases and J gave up 2 bases, with 11 bases separating them. The DNA for the CDR3 is TGTGCCAGCAGCTTAGCGCCTGGCCTCACCTACGAGCAGTACTTC. This translates into CASSLAPGLTYEQYF.

This clonotype showed up just a few times. The chain combines TRBV7-9 with TRBJ1-1; D might be TRBD1 (6 bases). Deletions cut 4 bases from V and 8 bases from J, with 20 bases between. The CDR3 has 15 amino acids. Germline values: CDR1 SEHNR, CDR2 FQNEAQ (reference sequence). The CDR3: CASSSLSSWTDEAFF. CDR3 bases: TGTGCCAGCAGCTCCCTTAGCTCCTGGACAGACGAAGCTTTCTTT. The complete variable domain, with remaining parts taken from reference TRBV7-9 and TRBJ1-1, reads DTGVSQNPRHKITKRGQNVTFRCDPISEHNRLYWYRQTLGQGPEFLTYFQNEAQLEKSRLLSDRFSAERPKGSFSTLEIQRTEQGDSAMYLCASSSLSSWTDEAFFGQGTRLTVV.

This clonotype was detected ten times or more. The gene calls are TRBV28 and TRBJ2-7; the D is unclear. The CDR3 contains 12 residues. Germline V gene sequence: CDR1 MDHEN, CDR2 SYDVKM. V was pared by 8 bases and J by 6 bases, with 14 bases between. DNA for the CDR3: TGTGCCAGCGCTCCCCTAGTAGGCGAGCAGTACGTC. This codes for CASAPLVGEQYV.

The gene calls are TRBV4-1 and TRBJ2-2, with 16 positions matching TRBD2. Germline V gene lookup returns CDR1 MGHRA and CDR2 YSYEKL. J was trimmed by 4 bases and V by 3 bases; bases with no gene match: 8. This CDR3 has 19 amino acids. For the CDR3, the DNA is TGCGCCAGCAGCCAGGGGACTAGCGGGGGGGCCCGGATCACCGGGGAGCTGTTTTTT. This encodes CASSQGTSGGARITGELFF.

V usage is TRBV6-2 or TRBV6-3 and J usage is TRBJ2-5, with a possible D match to TRBD1 (6 bases). This CDR3 has 17 residues. Germline V gives CDR1 MNHEY, CDR2 SVGEGT. V lost 5 bases to trimming and J lost 0 bases, with 19 bases between them. CDR3 DNA: TGTGCCAGCAGTACCGAATGGGCAGGGGTGTACCAAGAGACCCAGTACTTC. Its translation is CASSTEWAGVYQETQYF.

The sample holds many counts of this clonotype. This chain joins TRBV7-3 and TRBJ2-3; TRBD2 agrees at 11 bases. J was trimmed by 2 bases and V by 5 bases; bases with no gene match: 3. The CDR3 loop spans 15 amino acids. Germline V CDR1 and CDR2: SGHTA, FQGTGA. DNA of the CDR3: TGTGCCAGCAGCCCGGGACTAGCGGACACAGATACGCAGTATTTT. This encodes CASSPGLADTDTQYF.

J is TRBJ2-2 and V is TRBV15; D tentatively fits TRBD1 or TRBD2 (5 bases each). CDR1 is LNHNV, CDR2 YYDKDF, per germline (reference sequence). Trimming removed 5 bases from V and 2 bases from J, with 12 bases in between. CDR3 size: 15 residues. The CDR3 region has the DNA TGTGCCACCAGCGCCTGGGACGCCAACACCGGGGAGCTGTTTTTT. Protein product: CATSAWDANTGELFF.

The sample holds a few counts of this clonotype. The rearrangement uses TRBV7-9 and TRBJ1-3; TRBD1 might be the D (6 bases). The CDR3 totals 15 residues. CDR1 is SEHNR and CDR2 is FQNEAQ in the germline V gene (reference sequence). Deletions cut 5 bases from V and 3 bases from J, with 14 bases between. CDR3 amino acids: CASSPEGVFGNTIYF. DNA for the CDR3: TGTGCCAGCAGCCCCGAGGGGGTATTTGGAAACACCATATATTTT.

This clonotype was picked up many times. The chain recombines TRBV20-1 with TRBJ2-5, with 9 nucleotides matching TRBD2. J lost 4 bases, V lost 6 bases, and 15 bases had no gene match. The CDR3 has 16 residues. Germline V CDR1 and CDR2: DFQATT, SNEGSKA (reference sequence). The CDR3 DNA is TGCAGTGCCGAGAGGCCGCGGGGGGGCCTCGGAGAGACCCAGTACTTC. It translates to CSAERPRGGLGETQYF.

Only a few counts were recorded for this clonotype. The chain carries TRBV24-1 and TRBJ1-1; D ambiguous. The V gene lost 10 bases and the J gene lost 3 bases, with 14 bases spanning the gap. Germline assignment: CDR1 KGHDR and CDR2 SFDVKD. The CDR3 consists of 13 residues. CDR3 sequence: CATQMDAYTEAFF. The CDR3 region has the DNA TGTGCCACACAAATGGACGCGTACACTGAAGCTTTCTTT.

This clonotype was observed a handful of times. V gene TRBV12-3 or TRBV12-4 combines with J gene TRBJ2-6, with unresolved D. CDR3 length: 12 residues. Trimming stripped 3 bases from V and 18 bases from J, with 15 bases between. The CDR3 DNA reads as TGTGCCAGCAGTTTCCGGACCTCCTCCCCGACTTTC. This encodes CASSFRTSSPTF.

This clonotype came up many times. The rearrangement uses TRBV4-1 and TRBJ2-3, with D unclear. From germline, CDR1 is MGHRA and CDR2 YSYEKL. The CDR3 spans 13 residues. V was cut by 0 bases and J by 4 bases, with 5 bases left in between. The CDR3 protein is CASSQETSDTQYF. Here the CDR3 DNA reads TGCGCCAGCAGCCAAGAAACATCAGATACGCAGTATTTT.

On this clonotype: No conserved phenylalanine or tryptophan ends this CDR3, so it is likely a read error. Because the CDR3's place on the DNA is in doubt, the DNA is left out and the CDR3 is given as listed by TCRdb. The chain employs TRBV21-1 and TRBJ2-6; the table gives TRBD1 as D, unverified against the DNA. TRBV21-1 is given as a pseudogene. The CDR3 length is 19 residues, termini included. The CDR3 protein is CASSKAPGVSHSGANVLTL.

This clonotype was seen a few times. J is TRBJ1-1 and V is TRBV20-1, with 8 bases fitting TRBD1. Germline V lookup: CDR1 DFQATT, CDR2 SNEGSKA (reference sequence). This CDR3 has 14 amino acids. Trimming took 1 base from V and 3 from J; bases not matched to a gene: 4. The CDR3 spells CSARGRQGYTEAFF. CDR3 nucleotides: TGCAGTGCTAGAGGCCGACAGGGGTACACTGAAGCTTTCTTT.

Only a few counts were recorded for this clonotype. The CDR3 is CASSLSGVQAQYF. In DNA, the CDR3 is TGTGCCAGCAGTTTAAGCGGGGTTCAGGCCCAGTACTTC. The chain combines TRBV12-3 or TRBV12-4 with TRBJ2-5; 7 bases align to TRBD2. The CDR3 has 13 amino acids. Trimming cost V 2 bases and J 9 bases; bases outside gene matches: 6.

The genes are TRBV7-9 and TRBJ2-1; D possibly matches TRBD1 or TRBD2 (5 bases each). The CDR3 loop spans 13 amino acids. CDR1 is SEHNR and CDR2 is FQNEAQ in the germline V gene (reference sequence). The V end lost 5 bases, the J end lost 11 bases, and 16 bases lay between the germline ends. The CDR3 DNA follows: TGTGCCAGCAGCCCCAGGGACCTGCAGCAGCAGTTCTTC. Translating gives CASSPRDLQQQFF.